This T cell receptor (beta chain) was found in a study of blood T cell repertoires in COVID-19. As for the study in general: The United States, Italy and Spain were the sources of the acute and convalescent COVID-19 samples. T cells, B-cell-depleted T cells, or PBMCs supplied cDNA or gDNA.

Germline lookup yields CDR1 SGHNT and CDR2 YENEEA. With 3 bases removed from V and 11 bases from J, the gap between germline ends came to 11 bases. There are 13 residues in the CDR3. As processed by the authors: Amplified reference gene primers provided the basis for estimating nucleated cell counts. Sequencing used immunoSEQ multiplex PCR; TCRdb keeps in-frame clones, though not all of them. V and J calls and clone size are those listed in that table; D and trimming were worked out from the DNA. The repertoire includes 170,000 or so clones, roughly nine tenths of them detected once, and about 1.9% sits in the top ten.

The sequence was collected from a man between 18 and 35 years old who had recovered from COVID-19. Sequenced material: peripheral blood. This chain joins TRBV11-3 and TRBJ1-6; D is ambiguous. The CDR3 DNA sequence: TGTGCCAGCAGCTTGGGAGGCGAGGCACCCCTCCACTTT. Amino acids: CASSLGGEAPLHF.